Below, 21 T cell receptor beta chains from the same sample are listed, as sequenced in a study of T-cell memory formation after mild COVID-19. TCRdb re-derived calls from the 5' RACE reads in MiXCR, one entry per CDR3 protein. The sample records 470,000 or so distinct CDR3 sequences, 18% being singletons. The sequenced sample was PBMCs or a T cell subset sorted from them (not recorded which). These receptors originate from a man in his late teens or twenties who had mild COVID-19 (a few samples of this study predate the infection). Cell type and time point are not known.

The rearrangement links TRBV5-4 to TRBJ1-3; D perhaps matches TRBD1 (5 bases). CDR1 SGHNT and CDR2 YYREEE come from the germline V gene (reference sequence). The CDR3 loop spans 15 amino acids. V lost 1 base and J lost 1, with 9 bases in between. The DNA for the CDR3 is TGTGCCAGCAGCTTGCAACGGGGGTCTGGAAACACCATATATTTT. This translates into CASSLQRGSGNTIYF. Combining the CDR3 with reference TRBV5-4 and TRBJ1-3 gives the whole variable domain ETGVTQSPTHLIKTRGQQVTLRCSSQSGHNTVSWYQQALGQGPQFIFQYYREEENGRGNFPPRFSGLQFPNYSSELNVNALELDDSALYLCASSLQRGSGNTIYFGEGSWLTVV.

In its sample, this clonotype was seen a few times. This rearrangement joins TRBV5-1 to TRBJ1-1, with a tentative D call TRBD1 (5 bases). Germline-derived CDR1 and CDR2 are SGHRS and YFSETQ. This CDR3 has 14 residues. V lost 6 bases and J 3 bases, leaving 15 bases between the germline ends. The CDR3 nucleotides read TGCGCCAGCAACTCCGGGGCTCGGGACACTGAAGCTTTCTTT. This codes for CASNSGARDTEAFF.

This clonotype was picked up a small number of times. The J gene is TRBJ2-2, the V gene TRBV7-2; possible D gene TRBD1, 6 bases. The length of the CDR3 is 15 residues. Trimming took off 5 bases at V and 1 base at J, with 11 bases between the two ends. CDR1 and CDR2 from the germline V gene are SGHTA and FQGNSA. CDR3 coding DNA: TGTGCCAGCAGCCCTCAGACAGGGAACACCGGGGAGCTGTTTTTT. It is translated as CASSPQTGNTGELFF.

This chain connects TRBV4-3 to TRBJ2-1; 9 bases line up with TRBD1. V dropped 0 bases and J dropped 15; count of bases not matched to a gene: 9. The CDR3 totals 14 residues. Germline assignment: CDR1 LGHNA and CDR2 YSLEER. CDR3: CASSQDYGTGWPFF. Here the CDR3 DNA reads TGCGCCAGCAGCCAAGATTATGGGACAGGGTGGCCGTTCTTC.

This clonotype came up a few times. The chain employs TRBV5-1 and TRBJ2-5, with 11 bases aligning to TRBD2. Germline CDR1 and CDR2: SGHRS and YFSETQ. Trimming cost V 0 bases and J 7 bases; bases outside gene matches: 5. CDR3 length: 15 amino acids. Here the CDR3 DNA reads TGCGCCAGCAGCTTGGGACTAGCGGGGTCCGGGACCCAGTACTTC. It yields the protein CASSLGLAGSGTQYF. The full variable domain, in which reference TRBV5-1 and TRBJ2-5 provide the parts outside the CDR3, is KAGVTQTPRYLIKTRGQQVTLSCSPISGHRSVSWYQQTPGQGLQFLFEYFSETQRNKGNFPGRFSGRQFSNSRSEMNVSTLELGDSALYLCASSLGLAGSGTQYFGPGTRLLVL.

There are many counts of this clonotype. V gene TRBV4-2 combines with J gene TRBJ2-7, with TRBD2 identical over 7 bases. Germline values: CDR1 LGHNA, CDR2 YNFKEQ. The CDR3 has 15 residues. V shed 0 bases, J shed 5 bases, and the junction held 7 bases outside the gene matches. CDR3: CASSQDTRLAHEQYV. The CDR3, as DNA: TGTGCCAGCAGCCAAGACACCAGACTAGCCCACGAGCAGTACGTC.

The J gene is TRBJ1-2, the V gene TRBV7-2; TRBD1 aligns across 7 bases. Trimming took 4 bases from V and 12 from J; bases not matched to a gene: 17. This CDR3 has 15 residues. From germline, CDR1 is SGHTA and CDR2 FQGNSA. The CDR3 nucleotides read TGTGCCAGCAGCTCGGTCACCGGACAGGTAGTTAGGGACACCTTC. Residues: CASSSVTGQVVRDTF.

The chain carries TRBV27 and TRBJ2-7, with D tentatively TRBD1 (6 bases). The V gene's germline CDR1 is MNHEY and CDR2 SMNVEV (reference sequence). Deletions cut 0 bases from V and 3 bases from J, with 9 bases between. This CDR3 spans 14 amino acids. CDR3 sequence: CASSLSAGDYEQYV. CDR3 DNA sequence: TGTGCCAGCAGTTTATCTGCAGGGGACTACGAGCAGTACGTC.

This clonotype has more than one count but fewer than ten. The CDR3 is CASSLGPTNEKLFF. In DNA, the CDR3 is TGCGCCAGCAGCTTAGGACCCACTAATGAAAAACTGTTTTTT. This chain links TRBV5-1 with TRBJ1-4; D gene ambiguous. The ends were cut back, 2 bases at V and 2 bases at J, with 7 bases in the middle. CDR1 and CDR2 from the germline V gene are SGHRS and YFSETQ. This CDR3 spans 14 amino acids.

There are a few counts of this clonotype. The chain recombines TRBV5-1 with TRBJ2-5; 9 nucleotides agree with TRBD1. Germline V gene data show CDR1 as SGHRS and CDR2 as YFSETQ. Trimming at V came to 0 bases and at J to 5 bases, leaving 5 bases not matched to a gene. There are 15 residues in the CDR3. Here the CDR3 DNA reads TGCGCCAGCAGCTTGGCGGGACAGGGTGTCGAGACCCAGTACTTC. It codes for CASSLAGQGVETQYF.

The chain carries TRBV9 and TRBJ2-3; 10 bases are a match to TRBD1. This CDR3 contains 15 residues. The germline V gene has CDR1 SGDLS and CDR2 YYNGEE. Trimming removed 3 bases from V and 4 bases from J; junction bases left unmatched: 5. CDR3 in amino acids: CASSARDRGPDTQYF. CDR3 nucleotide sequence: TGTGCCAGCAGCGCCCGGGACAGGGGCCCAGATACGCAGTATTTT.

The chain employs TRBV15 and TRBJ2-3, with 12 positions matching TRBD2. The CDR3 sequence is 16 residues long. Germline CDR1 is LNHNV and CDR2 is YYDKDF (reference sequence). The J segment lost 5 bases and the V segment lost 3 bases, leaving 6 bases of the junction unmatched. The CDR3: CATSRLAGGRGDTQYF. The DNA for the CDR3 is TGTGCCACCAGCAGGCTAGCGGGGGGGAGGGGAGATACGCAGTATTTT. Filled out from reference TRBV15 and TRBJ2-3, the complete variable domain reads DAMVIQNPRYQVTQFGKPVTLSCSQTLNHNVMYWYQQKSSQAPKLLFHYYDKDFNNEADTPDNFQSRRPNTSFCFLDIRSPGLGDTAMYLCATSRLAGGRGDTQYFGPGTRLTVL.

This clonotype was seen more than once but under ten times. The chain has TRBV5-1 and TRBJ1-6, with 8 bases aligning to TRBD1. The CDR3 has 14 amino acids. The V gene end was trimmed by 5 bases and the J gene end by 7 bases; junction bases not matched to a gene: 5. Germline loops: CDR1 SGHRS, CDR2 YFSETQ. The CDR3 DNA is TGCGCCAGCAGGCCGACAGGGGAGAATTCACCCCTCCACTTT. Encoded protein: CASRPTGENSPLHF.

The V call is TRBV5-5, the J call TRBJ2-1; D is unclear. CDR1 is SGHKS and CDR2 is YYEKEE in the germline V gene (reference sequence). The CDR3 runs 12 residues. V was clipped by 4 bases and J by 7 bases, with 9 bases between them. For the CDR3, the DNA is TGTGCCAGCAGCCAGTATATGAATGAGCAGTTCTTC. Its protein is CASSQYMNEQFF.

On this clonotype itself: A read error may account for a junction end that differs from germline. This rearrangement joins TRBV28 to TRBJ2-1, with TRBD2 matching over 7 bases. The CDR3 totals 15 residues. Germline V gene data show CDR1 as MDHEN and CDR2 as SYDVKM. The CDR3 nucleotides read TGTGCCAGCAGTTTATGCACCCCAGGACTAGACTGCCTGGGATTC. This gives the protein CASSLCTPGLDCLGF.

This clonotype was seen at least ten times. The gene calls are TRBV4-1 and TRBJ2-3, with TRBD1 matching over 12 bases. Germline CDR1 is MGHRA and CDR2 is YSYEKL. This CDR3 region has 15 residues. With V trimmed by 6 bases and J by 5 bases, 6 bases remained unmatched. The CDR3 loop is CASRRDRGLGDTQYF. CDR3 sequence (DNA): TGCGCCAGCAGAAGGGACAGGGGGCTTGGAGATACGCAGTATTTT.

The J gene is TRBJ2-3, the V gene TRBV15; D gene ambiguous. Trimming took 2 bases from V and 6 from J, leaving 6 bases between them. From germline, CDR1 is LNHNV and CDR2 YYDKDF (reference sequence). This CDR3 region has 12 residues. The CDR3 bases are TGTGCCACCAGCAGACTTAGGGATACGCAGTATTTT. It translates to CATSRLRDTQYF.

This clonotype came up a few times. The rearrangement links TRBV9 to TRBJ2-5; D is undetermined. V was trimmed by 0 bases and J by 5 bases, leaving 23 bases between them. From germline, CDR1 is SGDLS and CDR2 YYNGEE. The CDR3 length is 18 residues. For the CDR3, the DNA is TGTGCCAGCAGCGTAGCGGGCGCCCAGACGGGCTGGTTGGAGACCCAGTACTTC. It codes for CASSVAGAQTGWLETQYF. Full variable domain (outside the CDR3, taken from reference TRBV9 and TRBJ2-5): DSGVTQTPKHLITATGQRVTLRCSPRSGDLSVYWYQQSLDQGLQFLIQYYNGEERAKGNILERFSAQQFPDLHSELNLSSLELGDSALYFCASSVAGAQTGWLETQYFGPGTRLLVL.

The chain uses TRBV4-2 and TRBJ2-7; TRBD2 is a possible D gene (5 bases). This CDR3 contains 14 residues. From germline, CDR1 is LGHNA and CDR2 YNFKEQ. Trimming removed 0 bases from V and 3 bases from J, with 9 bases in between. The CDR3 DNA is TGTGCCAGCAGCCAAGATAAACTAGACTACGAGCAGTACTTC. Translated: CASSQDKLDYEQYF.

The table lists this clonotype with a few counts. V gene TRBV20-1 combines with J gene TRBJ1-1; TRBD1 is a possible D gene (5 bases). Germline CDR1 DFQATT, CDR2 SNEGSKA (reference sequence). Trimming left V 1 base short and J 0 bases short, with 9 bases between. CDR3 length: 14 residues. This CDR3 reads CSARVPGLNTEAFF. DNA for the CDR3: TGCAGTGCTAGAGTTCCAGGGTTGAACACTGAAGCTTTCTTT.

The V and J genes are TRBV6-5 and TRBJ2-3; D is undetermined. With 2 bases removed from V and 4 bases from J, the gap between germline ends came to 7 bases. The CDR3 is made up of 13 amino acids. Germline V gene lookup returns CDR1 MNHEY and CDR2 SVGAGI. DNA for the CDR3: TGTGCCAGCAGTTACAGAGACGCAGATACGCAGTATTTT. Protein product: CASSYRDADTQYF.